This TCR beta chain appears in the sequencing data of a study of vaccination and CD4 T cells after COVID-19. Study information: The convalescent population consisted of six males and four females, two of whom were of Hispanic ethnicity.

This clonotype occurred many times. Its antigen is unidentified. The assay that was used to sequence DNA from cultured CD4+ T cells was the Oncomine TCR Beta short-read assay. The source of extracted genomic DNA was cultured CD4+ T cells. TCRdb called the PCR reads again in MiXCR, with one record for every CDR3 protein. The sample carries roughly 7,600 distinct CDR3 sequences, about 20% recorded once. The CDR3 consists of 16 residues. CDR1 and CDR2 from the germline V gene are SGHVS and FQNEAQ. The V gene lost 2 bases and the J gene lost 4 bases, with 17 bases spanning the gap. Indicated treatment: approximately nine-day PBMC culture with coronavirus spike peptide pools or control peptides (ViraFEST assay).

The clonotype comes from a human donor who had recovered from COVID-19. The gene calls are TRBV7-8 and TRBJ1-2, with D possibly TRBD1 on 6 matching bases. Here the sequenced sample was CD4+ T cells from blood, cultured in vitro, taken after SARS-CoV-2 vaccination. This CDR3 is CASSLTRGPLGYGYTF. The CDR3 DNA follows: TGTGCCAGCAGCTTAACCAGGGGCCCTTTAGGCTATGGCTACACCTTC. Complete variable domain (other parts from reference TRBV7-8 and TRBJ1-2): GAGVSQSPRYKVAKRGQDVALRCDPISGHVSLFWYQQALGQGPEFLTYFQNEAQLDKSGLPSDRFFAERPEGSVSTLKIQRTQQEDSAVYLCASSLTRGPLGYGYTFGSGTRLTVV.